This section outlines one T cell receptor beta chain sequence together with its context. The sample originates from a study of OX40 agonist ivuxolimab in advanced cancers. TCRdb's table, derived via immunoSEQ multiplex PCR, lists solely in-frame clones and lacks some. The table records more than 10,000 clones, 85% to 90% of them present only once. This sequence originates from an adult with an advanced solid tumor such as melanoma, head and neck, liver or kidney cancer. Sequencing was performed on CD4+ or CD8+ T cells sorted from blood, taken in a trial of the OX40 agonist ivuxolimab.

CDR3 DNA sequence: TGTGCCAGCAGCTTAGATCCCGACAGCCGAAGGCAGTACTTC. It encodes CASSLDPDSRRQYF. The J gene is TRBJ2-7, the V gene TRBV7-2; D is possibly TRBD1 (5 bases). This CDR3 has 14 residues. The V and J ends lost 1 base and 9 bases respectively, with 16 bases between them. The V gene's germline CDR1 is SGHTA and CDR2 FQGNSA. Drawing the rest from reference TRBV7-2 and TRBJ2-7, the complete variable domain is GAGVSQSPSNKVTEKGKDVELRCDPISGHTALYWYRQSLGQGLEFLIYFQGNSAPDKSGLPSDRFSAERTGGSVSTLTIQRTQQEDSAVYLCASSLDPDSRRQYFGPGTRLTVT.